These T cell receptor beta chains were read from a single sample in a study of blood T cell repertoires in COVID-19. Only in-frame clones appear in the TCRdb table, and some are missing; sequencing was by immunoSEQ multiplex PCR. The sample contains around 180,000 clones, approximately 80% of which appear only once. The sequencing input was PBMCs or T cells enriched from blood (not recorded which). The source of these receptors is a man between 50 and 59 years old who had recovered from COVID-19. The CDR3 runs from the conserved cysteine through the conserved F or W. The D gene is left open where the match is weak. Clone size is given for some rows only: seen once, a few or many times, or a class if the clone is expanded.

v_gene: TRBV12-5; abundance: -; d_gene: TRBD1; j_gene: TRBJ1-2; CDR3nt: TGTGCTAGTGCCCCGACAGGGACCTATGGCTACACCTTC; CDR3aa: CASAPTGTYGYTF
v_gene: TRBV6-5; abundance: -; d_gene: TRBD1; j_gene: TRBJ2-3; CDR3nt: TGTGCCAGCAGAGTCCCGGGACAGGCTACAGATACGCAGTATTTT; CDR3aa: CASRVPGQATDTQYF
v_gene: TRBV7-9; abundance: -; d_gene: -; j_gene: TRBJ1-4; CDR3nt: TGTGCCAGCAGCTTCGACAGCAATAATGAAAAACTGTTTTTT; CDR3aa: CASSFDSNNEKLFF
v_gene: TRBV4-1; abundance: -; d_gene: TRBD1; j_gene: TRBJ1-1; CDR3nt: TGCGCCAGCAGCCAACCAGACAGGGCCAACACTGAAGCTTTCTTT; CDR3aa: CASSQPDRANTEAFF
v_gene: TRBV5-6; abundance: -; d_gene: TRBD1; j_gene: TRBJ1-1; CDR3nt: TGTGCCAGCACCCCGCGGGACAGACTGAACACTGAAGCTTTCTTT; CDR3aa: CASTPRDRLNTEAFF
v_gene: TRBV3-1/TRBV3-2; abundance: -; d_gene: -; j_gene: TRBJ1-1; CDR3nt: TGTGCCAGCAGCCAAGTCAGAGGGGGTATCTCTGAAGCTTTCTTT; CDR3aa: CASSQVRGGISEAFF
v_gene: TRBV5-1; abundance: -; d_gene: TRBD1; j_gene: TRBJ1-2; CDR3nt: TGCGCCAGCAGCTTAGGGACAGGGGGCTATGGCTACACCTTC; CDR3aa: CASSLGTGGYGYTF
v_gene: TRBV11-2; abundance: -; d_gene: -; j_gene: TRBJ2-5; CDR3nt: TGTGCCAGCAGCCAAGGACAGAGTACAGTCTTTTCTCTGAACTTC; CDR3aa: CASSQGQSTVFSLNF
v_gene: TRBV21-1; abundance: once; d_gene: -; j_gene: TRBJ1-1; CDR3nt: TGTGCCAGCAGCATCGGGAACACTGAAGCTTTCTTT; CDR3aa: CASSIGNTEAFF
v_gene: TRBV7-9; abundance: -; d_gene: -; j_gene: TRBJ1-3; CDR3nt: TGTGCCAGCAGCTTCCTGCGCGGGACCCACTCTGGAAACACCATATATTTT; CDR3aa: CASSFLRGTHSGNTIYF
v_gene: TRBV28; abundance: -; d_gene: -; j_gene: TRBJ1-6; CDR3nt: TGTGCCAGCACTGAGGCCAGCTCCTATAATTCACCCCTCCACTTT; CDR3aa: CASTEASSYNSPLHF
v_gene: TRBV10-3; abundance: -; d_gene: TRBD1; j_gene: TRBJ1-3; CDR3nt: TGTGCCATCAGCCAAACAGGGGGCCGGTCTGGAAACACCATATATTTT; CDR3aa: CAISQTGGRSGNTIYF
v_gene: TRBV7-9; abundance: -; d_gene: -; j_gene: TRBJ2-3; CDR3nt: TGTGCCAGCAGCTTAGTCCGTGGAGGGGTTAGCACAGATACGCAGTATTTT; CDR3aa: CASSLVRGGVSTDTQYF
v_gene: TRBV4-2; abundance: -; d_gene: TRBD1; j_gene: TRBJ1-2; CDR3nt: TGTGCCAGCAGCCAAGCCGACAGGGACAATAACTATGGCTACACCTTC; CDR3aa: CASSQADRDNNYGYTF
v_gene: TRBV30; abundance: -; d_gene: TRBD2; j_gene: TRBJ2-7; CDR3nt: TGTGCCTGGAGAAAGCTAGCGGGGGACTTATTCTACGAGCAGTACTTC; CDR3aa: CAWRKLAGDLFYEQYF
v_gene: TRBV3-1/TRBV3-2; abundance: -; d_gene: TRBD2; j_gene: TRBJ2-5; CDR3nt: TGTGCCAGCAGCCAAGAGTTCCACCGGCCTAGCGGGGGGCCCAAAGAGACCCAGTACTTC; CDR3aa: CASSQEFHRPSGGPKETQYF
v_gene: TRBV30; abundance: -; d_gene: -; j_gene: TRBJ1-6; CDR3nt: TGTGCCTGGACATACCAGGGGAATTCACCCCTCCACTTT; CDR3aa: CAWTYQGNSPLHF
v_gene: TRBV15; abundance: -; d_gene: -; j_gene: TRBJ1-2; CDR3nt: TGTGCCACCAGCCCTTCCCCCGGACAGTATGGCTACACCTTC; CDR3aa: CATSPSPGQYGYTF
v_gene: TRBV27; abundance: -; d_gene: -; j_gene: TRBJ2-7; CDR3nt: TGTGCCAGCAGTTCTCGGGAAACTTACGAGCAGTACTTC; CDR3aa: CASSSRETYEQYF
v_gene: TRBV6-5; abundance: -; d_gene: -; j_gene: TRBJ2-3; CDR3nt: TGTGCCAGCAGTTACGTGCAGTCTTCTAGCACAGATACGCAGTATTTT; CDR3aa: CASSYVQSSSTDTQYF
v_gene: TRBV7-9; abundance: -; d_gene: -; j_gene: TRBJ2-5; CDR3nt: TGTGCCAGCAGCTCCCGCCAAGAGACCCAGTACTTC; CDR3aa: CASSSRQETQYF
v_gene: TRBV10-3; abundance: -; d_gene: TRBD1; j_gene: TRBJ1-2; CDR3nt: TGTGCCGTCCAAGGGACAGGGGTCGGCTACACCTTC; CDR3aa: CAVQGTGVGYTF
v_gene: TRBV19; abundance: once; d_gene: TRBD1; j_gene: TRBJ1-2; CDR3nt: TGTGCCAGTAGTACCGGGACAGGGGGTAATGTGTATGGCTACACCTTC; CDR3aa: CASSTGTGGNVYGYTF
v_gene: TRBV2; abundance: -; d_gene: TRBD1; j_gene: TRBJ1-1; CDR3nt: TGTGCCAGCAGCCGGGACAGGTTTAGCACTGAAGCTTTCTTT; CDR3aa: CASSRDRFSTEAFF
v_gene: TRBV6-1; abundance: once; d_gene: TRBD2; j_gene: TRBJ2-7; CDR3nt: TGTGCCAGCAGTGAGTATTCAGCGGGGGGTTCCTACGAGCAGTACTTC; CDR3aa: CASSEYSAGGSYEQYF
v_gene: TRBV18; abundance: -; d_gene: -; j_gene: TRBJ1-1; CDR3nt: TGTGCCAGCTCACCATATGATACAGGGAACACTGAAGCTTTCTTT; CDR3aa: CASSPYDTGNTEAFF
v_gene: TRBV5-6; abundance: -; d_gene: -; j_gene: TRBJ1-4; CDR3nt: TGTGCCAGCAGCCGGACAGAGAATGAAAAACTGTTTTTT; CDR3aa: CASSRTENEKLFF
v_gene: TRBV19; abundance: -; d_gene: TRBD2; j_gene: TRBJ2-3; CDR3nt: TGTGCCAGTAGTTCGATAGCGGGGGGGATAGATACGCAGTATTTT; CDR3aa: CASSSIAGGIDTQYF
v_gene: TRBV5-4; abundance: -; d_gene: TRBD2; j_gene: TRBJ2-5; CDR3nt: TGTGCCAGCAGCTTGGGATGGGGGGGACTCCAAGAGACCCAGTACTTC; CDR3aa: CASSLGWGGLQETQYF
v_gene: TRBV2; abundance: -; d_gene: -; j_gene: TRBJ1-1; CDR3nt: TGTGCCAGCAGTGTTCACGGCGGGGAGACTGAAGCTTTCTTT; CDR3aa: CASSVHGGETEAFF
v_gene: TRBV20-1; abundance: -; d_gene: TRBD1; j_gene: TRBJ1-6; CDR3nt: TGCAGTGCTAGTTTCCGGGACAGAGGTTCACCCCTCCACTTT; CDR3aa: CSASFRDRGSPLHF
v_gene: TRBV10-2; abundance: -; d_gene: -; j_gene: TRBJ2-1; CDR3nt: TGCGCCAGCCTTCTTTACAATGAGCAGTTCTTC; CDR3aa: CASLLYNEQFF
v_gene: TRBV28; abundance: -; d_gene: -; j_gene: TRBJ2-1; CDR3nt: TGTGCCAGCAGTTACGCGGGGGCCCCCGTTAAAGAGCAGTTCTTC; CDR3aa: CASSYAGAPVKEQFF
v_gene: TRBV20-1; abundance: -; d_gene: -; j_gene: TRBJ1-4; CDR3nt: TGCAGTGCCCTGTGGAGGGAAAAACTGTTTTTT; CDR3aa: CSALWREKLFF
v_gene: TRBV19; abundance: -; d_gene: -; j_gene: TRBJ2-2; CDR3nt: TGTGCCAGTAGTATAGGGGCCTCGAACACCGGGGAGCTGTTTTTT; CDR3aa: CASSIGASNTGELFF
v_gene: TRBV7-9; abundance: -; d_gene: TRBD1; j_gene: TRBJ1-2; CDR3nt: TGTGCCAGCAGCCCAGGGGCCACAGGACAGGACTATGGCTACACCTTC; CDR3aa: CASSPGATGQDYGYTF
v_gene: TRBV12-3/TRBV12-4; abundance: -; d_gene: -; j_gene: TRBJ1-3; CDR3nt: TGTGCCAGCAGTTTTGGGCAGGGCGGGGCATTT; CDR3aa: CASSFGQGGAF
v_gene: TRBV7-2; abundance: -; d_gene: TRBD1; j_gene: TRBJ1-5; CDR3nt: TGTGCCAGCAGCTTGGGCGGGACAGAATCTTATAGCAATCAGCCCCAGCATTTT; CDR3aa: CASSLGGTESYSNQPQHF
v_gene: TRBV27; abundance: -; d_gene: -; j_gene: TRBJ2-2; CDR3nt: TGTGCCAGGAGGCAACCCCGGGGCACCGGGGAGCTGTTTTTT; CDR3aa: CARRQPRGTGELFF
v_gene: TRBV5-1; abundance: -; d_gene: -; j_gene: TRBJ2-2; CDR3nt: TGCGCCAGCAGCTTAAGCAGGAACGGGGAGCTGTTTTTT; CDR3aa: CASSLSRNGELFF
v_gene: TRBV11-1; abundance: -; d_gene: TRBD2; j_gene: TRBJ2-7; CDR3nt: TGTGCCAGCAGCCCGCCGGGACTAGCGGGGGGGTACGAGCAGTACTTC; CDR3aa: CASSPPGLAGGYEQYF
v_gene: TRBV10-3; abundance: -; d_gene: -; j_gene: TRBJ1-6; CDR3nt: TGTGCCACGGGACACGATAATTCACCCCTCCACTTT; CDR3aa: CATGHDNSPLHF
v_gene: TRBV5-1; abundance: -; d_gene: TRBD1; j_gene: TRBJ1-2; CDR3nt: TGCGCCAGCAGCCCGACAGGGTCGAACTATGGCTACACCTTC; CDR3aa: CASSPTGSNYGYTF
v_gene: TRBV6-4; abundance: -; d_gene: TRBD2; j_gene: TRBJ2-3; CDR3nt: TGTGCCAGCAGTGACTCGTCTAGCGGGGGAGATACGCAGTATTTT; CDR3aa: CASSDSSSGGDTQYF
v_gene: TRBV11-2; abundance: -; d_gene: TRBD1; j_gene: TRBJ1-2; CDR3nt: TGTGCCAGCAGCCTGTATCAGGGGGCGCGGGATGGCTACACCTTC; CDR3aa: CASSLYQGARDGYTF
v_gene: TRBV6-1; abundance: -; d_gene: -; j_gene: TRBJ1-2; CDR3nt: TGTGCCAGCAGTGAAGAGGAGGGAGGCGATGGCTACACCTTC; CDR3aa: CASSEEEGGDGYTF
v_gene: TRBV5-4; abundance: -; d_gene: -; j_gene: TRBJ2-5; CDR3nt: TGTGCCAGCAGCTTGGAGGGCGGGGCCCAGTACTTC; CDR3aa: CASSLEGGAQYF
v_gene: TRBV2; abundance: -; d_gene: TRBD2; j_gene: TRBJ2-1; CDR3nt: TGTGCCAGCAGTTCAGGACTAGCGGGGGAGGGTGAGCAGTTCTTC; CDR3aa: CASSSGLAGEGEQFF
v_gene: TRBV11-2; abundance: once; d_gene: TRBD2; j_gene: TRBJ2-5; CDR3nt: TGTGCCAGCAGCTTTTCGGTAGTGGCGGGGGCCCAGTACTTC; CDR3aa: CASSFSVVAGAQYF
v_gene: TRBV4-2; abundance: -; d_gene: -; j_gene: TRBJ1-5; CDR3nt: TGTGCCAGCAGCCAAGCGAGGGTAGGGCAGCCCCAGCATTTT; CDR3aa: CASSQARVGQPQHF